This T cell receptor (beta chain) was retrieved from a study of T cell responses to AZD1222 COVID-19 vaccine. Comment on this clone: The antigen is undetermined.

The study, taken as a whole, reports: Clonal diversity was possibly underestimated; the donors were predominantly white British and more often female.

Sequenced by immunoSEQ multiplex PCR; TCRdb stores in-frame clones only, minus some. The sample has about 110,000 clones; around 94% are singletons. Per the germline V gene, CDR1 is SGHAT and CDR2 is FQNNGV. This CDR3 contains 15 residues. J gave up 5 bases and V 5 bases, and 8 bases lay outside the gene matches. The TCR sequence derives from an adult in good health. The gene calls are TRBV11-2 and TRBJ1-1, with 10 nucleotides matching TRBD1. This specimen consisted of peripheral blood, obtained on day 0 of AZD1222 vaccination. The CDR3 sequence is CASSEGDRGTTEAFF. The CDR3 DNA sequence: TGTGCCAGCAGCGAAGGGGACAGGGGAACTACTGAAGCTTTCTTT. Drawing the rest from reference TRBV11-2 and TRBJ1-1, the complete variable domain is EAGVAQSPRYKIIEKRQSVAFWCNPISGHATLYWYQQILGQGPKLLIQFQNNGVVDDSQLPKDRFSAERLKGVDSTLKIQPAKLEDSAVYLCASSEGDRGTTEAFFGQGTRLTVV.